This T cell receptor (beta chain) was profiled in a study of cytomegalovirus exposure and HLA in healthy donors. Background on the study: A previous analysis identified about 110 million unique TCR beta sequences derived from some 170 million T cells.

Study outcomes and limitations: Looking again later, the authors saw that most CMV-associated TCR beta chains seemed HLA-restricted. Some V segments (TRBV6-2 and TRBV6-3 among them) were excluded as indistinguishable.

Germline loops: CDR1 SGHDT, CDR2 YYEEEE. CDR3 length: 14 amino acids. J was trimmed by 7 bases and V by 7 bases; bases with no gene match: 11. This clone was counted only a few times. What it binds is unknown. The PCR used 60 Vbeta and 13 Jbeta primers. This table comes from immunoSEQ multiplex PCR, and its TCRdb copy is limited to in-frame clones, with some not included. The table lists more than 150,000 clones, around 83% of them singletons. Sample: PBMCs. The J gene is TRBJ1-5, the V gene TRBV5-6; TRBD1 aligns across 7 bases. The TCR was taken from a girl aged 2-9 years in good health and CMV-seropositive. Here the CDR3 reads CASGNRGRHQPQHF. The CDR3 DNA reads TGTGCCAGCGGTAACAGGGGAAGGCACCAGCCCCAGCATTTT.